Presented here are 11 T cell receptor beta chains from one specimen sequenced in a study of blood T cell repertoires in COVID-19 (TCRdb year 2020). Libraries were made using the immunoSEQ multiplex PCR assay. TCRdb mirrors the immuneACCESS table, restricted to in-frame sequences. Some clones are absent from its copies; in checked studies, under half trace to an unresolved V gene, and the reason for the others is unknown. Here the sample has about 170,000 clones; roughly four fifths occur a single time. The ten largest clones take up around a fifth of the sample. Sequencing was carried out using peripheral blood. The receptors were gathered from a woman older than 75 with acute or convalescent COVID-19.

The rearrangement uses TRBV30 and TRBJ2-1; D might be TRBD1 (5 bases). The CDR3 totals 14 residues. V was trimmed by 1 base and J by 7 bases, leaving 14 bases between them. From germline, CDR1 is GTSNPN and CDR2 SVGIG (reference sequence). The DNA of the CDR3 is TGTGCCTGGAGTGCTCCCCTCAGGGTTAATGAGCAGTTCTTC. Translated, it gives CAWSAPLRVNEQFF.

This clone appeared a few times. The chain is built from TRBV10-3 and TRBJ1-1; maybe TRBD1 (5 bases). CDR3 length equals 14 residues. Germline V gene data show CDR1 as ENHRY and CDR2 as SYGVKD. The V end lost 3 bases, the J end lost 3 bases, and 11 bases lay between the germline ends. CDR3 loop: CAISERGWDTEAFF. Here the CDR3 DNA reads TGTGCCATCAGTGAAAGGGGTTGGGACACTGAAGCTTTCTTT.

The chain uses TRBV6-5 and TRBJ2-7; no clear D. The CDR3 extends over 15 amino acids. V was trimmed by 5 bases and J by 2 bases, leaving 16 bases between them. Germline V gene sequence: CDR1 MNHEY, CDR2 SVGAGI. Written as DNA, the CDR3 is TGTGCCAGCAGTCCCTCGGGTGGGTCCACCTACGAGCAGTACTTC. Protein product: CASSPSGGSTYEQYF.

The J gene is TRBJ2-7, the V gene TRBV5-5, with D uncertain. This CDR3 region has 12 residues. Trimming cost V 0 bases and J 7 bases, with 8 bases left between them. Germline-derived CDR1 and CDR2 are SGHKS and YYEKEE (reference sequence). The CDR3, as DNA: TGTGCCAGCAGCTTGGGGGCTGGGGAGCAGTACTTC. Its translation: CASSLGAGEQYF.

J is TRBJ2-7 and V is TRBV27, with 9 bases fitting TRBD2. V shed 5 bases, J shed 6 bases, and the junction held 8 bases outside the gene matches. The CDR3 contains 14 residues. Germline values: CDR1 MNHEY, CDR2 SMNVEV (reference sequence). The CDR3 nucleotides are TGTGCCAGCAGTCCACTCCTAGCGGGAAGCGAGCAGTACTTC. It encodes CASSPLLAGSEQYF.

The chain carries TRBV5-1 and TRBJ2-7, with TRBD2 matching 7 bases. V shed 2 bases, J shed 1 base, and the junction held 0 bases outside the gene matches. Germline CDR1 and CDR2: SGHRS and YFSETQ. CDR3 size: 13 residues. The CDR3 loop reads CASSFGGSYEQYF. The CDR3 DNA reads TGCGCCAGCAGCTTCGGGGGGTCCTACGAGCAGTACTTC.

This sequence joins TRBV7-2 and TRBJ1-2, with 7 bases matching TRBD1. Germline CDR1 reads SGHTA; CDR2 reads FQGNSA. Losses at the gene ends were 10 bases for V and 5 bases for J; bases not matched to a gene: 7. The CDR3 consists of 12 residues. The CDR3 spells CATAGRGYGYTF. The CDR3, as DNA: TGTGCCACGGCGGGCAGGGGGTATGGCTACACCTTC.

This clone was picked up one time. The chain couples TRBV7-7 to TRBJ2-3, with D possibly being TRBD1 (6 bases). In germline, CDR1 is SSHAT, CDR2 FNYEAQ (reference sequence). V lost 5 bases and J lost 0, with 12 bases in between. There are 15 residues in the CDR3. For the CDR3, the DNA is TGTGCCAGCAGCATCCAGGGGAAGAGCACAGATACGCAGTATTTT. Translation: CASSIQGKSTDTQYF.

The V and J genes are TRBV7-6 and TRBJ1-1; 7 bases line up with TRBD1. V lost 5 bases, J lost 3 bases, and 9 bases stayed unmatched. The CDR3 loop spans 15 amino acids. Per germline, CDR1 SGHVS and CDR2 FNYEAQ. The CDR3 loop is CASSANRGRDTEAFF. CDR3 sequence (DNA): TGTGCCAGCAGCGCGAACAGGGGACGCGACACTGAAGCTTTCTTT.

The gene calls are TRBV5-8 and TRBJ1-2; 7 bases align to TRBD1. The junction had 5 bases not matched to a gene; V was cut back by 2 bases and J by 4 bases. Per the germline V gene, CDR1 is SGHTS and CDR2 is YDEGEE. This CDR3 contains 14 residues. CDR3 DNA sequence: TGTGCCAGCAGCTTCCCGGGACAGTCCTATGGCTACACCTTC. It specifies CASSFPGQSYGYTF.

The V and J genes are TRBV28 and TRBJ2-2; D is possibly TRBD1 (5 bases). Germline-derived CDR1 and CDR2 are MDHEN and SYDVKM. Trimming removed 5 bases at V and 6 bases at J, with 13 bases between. CDR3 length: 14 amino acids. The CDR3 loop is CASSPIGAPGELFF. The CDR3, as DNA: TGTGCCAGCAGTCCCATAGGGGCCCCCGGGGAGCTGTTTTTT.